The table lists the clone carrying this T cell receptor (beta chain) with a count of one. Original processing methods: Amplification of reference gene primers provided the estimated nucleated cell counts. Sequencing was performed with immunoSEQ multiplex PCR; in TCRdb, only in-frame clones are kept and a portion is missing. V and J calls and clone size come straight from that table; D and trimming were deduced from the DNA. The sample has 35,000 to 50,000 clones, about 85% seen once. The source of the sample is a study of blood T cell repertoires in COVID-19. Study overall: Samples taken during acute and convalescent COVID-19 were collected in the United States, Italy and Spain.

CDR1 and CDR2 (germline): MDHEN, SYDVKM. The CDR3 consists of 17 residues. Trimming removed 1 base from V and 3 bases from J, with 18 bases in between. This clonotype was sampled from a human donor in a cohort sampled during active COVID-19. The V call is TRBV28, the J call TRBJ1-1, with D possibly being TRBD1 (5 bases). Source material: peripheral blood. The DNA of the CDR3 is TGTGCCAGCAGTTTATATCCGCGGGGGGTAGGGGACACTGAAGCTTTCTTT. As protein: CASSLYPRGVGDTEAFF.